Listed here are 8 T cell receptor beta chains from one sample, sequenced in a study of blood T cell repertoires in COVID-19. Data came from immunoSEQ multiplex PCR; TCRdb stores just in-frame clones and leaves some out. The sample holds 250,000 to 400,000 clones, approximately 88% seen once. The specimen sequenced was peripheral blood. The origin of the receptors is a woman aged 25-40 years with COVID-19, enrolled during active disease.

This clone came up a few times. This chain links TRBV27 with TRBJ1-4, with 11 bases fitting TRBD1. V trimming: 2 bases; J trimming: 5 bases; junction bases outside the gene matches: 19. Germline V CDR1 and CDR2: MNHEY, SMNVEV (reference sequence). The CDR3 sequence is 21 residues long. The CDR3 reads CASSLIPPGQGAMNKNEKLFF. CDR3 nucleotides: TGTGCCAGCAGTTTAATCCCCCCTGGACAGGGGGCGATGAATAAGAATGAAAAACTGTTTTTT.

The rearrangement links TRBV6-5 to TRBJ2-5; 8 bases fit TRBD1. This CDR3 region has 12 residues. The germline CDR1 and CDR2 sequences are MNHEY and SVGAGI. V shed 10 bases and J 2 bases; nucleotides not matched to a gene: 3. CDR3 sequence reads: CATGQGQETQYF. The CDR3 DNA sequence: TGTGCCACCGGACAGGGTCAAGAGACCCAGTACTTC.

This clone has a count of ten or more. This CDR3 is also generated by other DNA sequences in the sample. The chain uses TRBV2 and TRBJ1-4; possible D gene TRBD1, 6 bases. V was shortened by 6 bases and J by 5 bases, with 10 bases between the two germline ends. Looked up from germline, CDR1 is SNHLY and CDR2 is FYNNEI. The CDR3 totals 13 residues. DNA of the CDR3: TGTGCCAGCAGAGGACAGCTGAATGAAAAACTGTTTTTT. Its translation: CASRGQLNEKLFF.

This chain uses TRBV6-5 with TRBJ1-2; 8 nucleotides line up with TRBD1. J gave up 4 bases and V 11 bases, and 9 bases lay outside the gene matches. The CDR3 runs 13 residues. Germline V gene lookup returns CDR1 MNHEY and CDR2 SVGAGI. The CDR3 DNA sequence: TGTGCCGGAACTCAGGGGGCGGGCTATGGCTACACCTTC. Amino acids: CAGTQGAGYGYTF.

The V and J genes are TRBV28 and TRBJ1-2, with TRBD1 matching over 7 bases. Germline CDR1 MDHEN, CDR2 SYDVKM. The CDR3 contains 12 residues. V was clipped by 7 bases and J by 4 bases; unmatched bases: 3. The CDR3 reads CASNRQGYGYTF. The CDR3 nucleotides read TGTGCCAGCAATAGACAGGGCTATGGCTACACCTTC.

The rearrangement links TRBV6-2 or TRBV6-3 to TRBJ2-7; the match to TRBD2 covers 7 bases. J was trimmed by 4 bases and V by 5 bases; bases with no gene match: 5. The CDR3 consists of 13 residues. Germline-derived CDR1 and CDR2 are MNHEY and SVGEGT. CDR3 in amino acids: CASSLAAGYEQYF. The CDR3 bases are TGTGCCAGCAGTCTAGCGGCGGGTTACGAGCAGTACTTC.

The V call is TRBV24-1, the J call TRBJ2-5, with a tentative D call TRBD1 (5 bases). Trimming stripped 9 bases from V and 2 bases from J, with 15 bases between. The CDR3 has 14 residues. Germline V gene lookup returns CDR1 KGHDR and CDR2 SFDVKD. DNA for the CDR3: TGTGCCACCGCCACCCGTGGGGCGCAAGAGACCCAGTACTTC. This encodes CATATRGAQETQYF.

The genes are TRBV4-3 and TRBJ1-6, with a weak D call TRBD1 (6 bases). The CDR3 totals 17 residues. The V end lost 0 bases, the J end lost 4 bases, and 13 bases lay between the germline ends. Germline V gives CDR1 LGHNA, CDR2 YSLEER. CDR3 coding DNA: TGCGCCAGCAGCCAAGATTTAGGGGGACCGTATAATTCACCCCTCCACTTT. This encodes CASSQDLGGPYNSPLHF.